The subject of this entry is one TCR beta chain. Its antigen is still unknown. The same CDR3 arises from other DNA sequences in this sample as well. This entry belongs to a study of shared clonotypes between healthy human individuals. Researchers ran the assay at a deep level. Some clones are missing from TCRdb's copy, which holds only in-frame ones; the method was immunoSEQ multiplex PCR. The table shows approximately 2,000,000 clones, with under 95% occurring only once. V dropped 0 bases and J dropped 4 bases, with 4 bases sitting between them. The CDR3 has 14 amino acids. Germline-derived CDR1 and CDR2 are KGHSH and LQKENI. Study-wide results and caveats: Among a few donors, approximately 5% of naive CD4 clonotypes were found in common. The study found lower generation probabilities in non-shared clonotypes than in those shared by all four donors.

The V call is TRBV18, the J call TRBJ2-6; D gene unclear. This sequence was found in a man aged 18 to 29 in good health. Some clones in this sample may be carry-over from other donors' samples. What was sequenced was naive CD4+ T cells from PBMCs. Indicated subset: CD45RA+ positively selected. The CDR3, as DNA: TGTGCCAGCTCACCACCGCCGGGGGCCAACGTCCTGACTTTC. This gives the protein CASSPPPGANVLTF.